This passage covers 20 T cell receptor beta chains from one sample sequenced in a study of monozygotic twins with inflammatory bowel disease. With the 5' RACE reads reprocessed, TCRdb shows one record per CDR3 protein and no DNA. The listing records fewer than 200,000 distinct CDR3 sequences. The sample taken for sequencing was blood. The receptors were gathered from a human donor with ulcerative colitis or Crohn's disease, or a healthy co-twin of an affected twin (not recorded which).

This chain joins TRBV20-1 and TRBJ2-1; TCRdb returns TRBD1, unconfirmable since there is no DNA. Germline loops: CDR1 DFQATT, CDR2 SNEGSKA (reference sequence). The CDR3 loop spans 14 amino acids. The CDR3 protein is CSASPRGAYNEQFF.

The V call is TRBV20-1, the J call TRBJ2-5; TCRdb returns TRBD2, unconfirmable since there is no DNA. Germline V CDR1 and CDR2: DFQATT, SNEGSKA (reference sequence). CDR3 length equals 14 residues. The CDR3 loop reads CSAGAGGPRETQYF.

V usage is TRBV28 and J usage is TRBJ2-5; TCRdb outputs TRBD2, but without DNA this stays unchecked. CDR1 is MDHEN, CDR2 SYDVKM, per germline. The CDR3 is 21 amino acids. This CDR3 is CASSSPSGTGTSGSLGETQYF.

The CDR3 sequence is CASSEWGGESSIYGYTF. The genes are TRBV25-1 and TRBJ1-2; the D gene TCRdb calls, TRBD1, cannot be checked with no DNA. This CDR3 region has 17 residues. CDR1 is MGHDK and CDR2 is SYGVNS in the germline V gene.

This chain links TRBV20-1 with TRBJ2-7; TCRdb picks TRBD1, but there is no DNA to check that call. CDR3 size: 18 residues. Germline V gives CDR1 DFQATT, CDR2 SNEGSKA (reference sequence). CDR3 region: CSATRTGGLPSDPYEQYF.

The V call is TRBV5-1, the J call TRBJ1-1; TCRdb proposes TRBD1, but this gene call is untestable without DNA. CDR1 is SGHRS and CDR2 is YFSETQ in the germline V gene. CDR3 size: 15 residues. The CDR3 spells CASSSQQGAETEAFF. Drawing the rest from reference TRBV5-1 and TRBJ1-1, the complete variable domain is KAGVTQTPRYLIKTRGQQVTLSCSPISGHRSVSWYQQTPGQGLQFLFEYFSETQRNKGNFPGRFSGRQFSNSRSEMNVSTLELGDSALYLCASSSQQGAETEAFFGQGTRLTVV.

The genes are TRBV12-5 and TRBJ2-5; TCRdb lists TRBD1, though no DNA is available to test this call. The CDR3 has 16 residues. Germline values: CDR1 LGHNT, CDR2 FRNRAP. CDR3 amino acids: CASGFLGQKSQETQYF.

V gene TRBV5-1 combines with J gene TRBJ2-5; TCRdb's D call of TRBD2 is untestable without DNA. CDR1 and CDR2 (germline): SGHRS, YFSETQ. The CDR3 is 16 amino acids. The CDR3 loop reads CASSEGLAGAQETQYF.

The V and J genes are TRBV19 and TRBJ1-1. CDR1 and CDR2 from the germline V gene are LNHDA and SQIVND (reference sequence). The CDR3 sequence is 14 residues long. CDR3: CASSIGVMNTEAFF. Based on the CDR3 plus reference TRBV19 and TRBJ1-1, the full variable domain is DGGITQSPKYLFRKEGQNVTLSCEQNLNHDAMYWYRQDPGQGLRLIYYSQIVNDFQKGDIAEGYSVSREKKESFPLTVTSAQKNPTAFYLCASSIGVMNTEAFFGQGTRLTVV.

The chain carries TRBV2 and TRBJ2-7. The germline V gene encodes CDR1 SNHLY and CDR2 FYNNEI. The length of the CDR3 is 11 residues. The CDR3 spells CASGGGYEQYF.

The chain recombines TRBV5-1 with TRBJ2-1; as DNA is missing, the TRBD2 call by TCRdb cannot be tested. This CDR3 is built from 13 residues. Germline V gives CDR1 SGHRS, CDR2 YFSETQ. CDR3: CASSTLADNEQFF. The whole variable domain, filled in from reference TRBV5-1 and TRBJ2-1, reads KAGVTQTPRYLIKTRGQQVTLSCSPISGHRSVSWYQQTPGQGLQFLFEYFSETQRNKGNFPGRFSGRQFSNSRSEMNVSTLELGDSALYLCASSTLADNEQFFGPGTRLTVL.

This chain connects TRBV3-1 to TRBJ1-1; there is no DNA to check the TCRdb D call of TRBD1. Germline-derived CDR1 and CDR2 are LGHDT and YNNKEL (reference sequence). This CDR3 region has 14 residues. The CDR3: CASSQAGADTEAFF.

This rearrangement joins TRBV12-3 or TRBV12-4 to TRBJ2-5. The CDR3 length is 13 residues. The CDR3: CASSLVGQETQYF.

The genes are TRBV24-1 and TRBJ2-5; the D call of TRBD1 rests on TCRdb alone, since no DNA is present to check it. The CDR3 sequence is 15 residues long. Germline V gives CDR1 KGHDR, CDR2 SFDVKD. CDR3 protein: CATSDPGTAQETQYF.

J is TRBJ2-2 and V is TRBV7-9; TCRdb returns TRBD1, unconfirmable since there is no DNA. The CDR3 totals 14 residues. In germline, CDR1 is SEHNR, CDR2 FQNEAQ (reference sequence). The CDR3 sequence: CASSTGQGSGELFF.

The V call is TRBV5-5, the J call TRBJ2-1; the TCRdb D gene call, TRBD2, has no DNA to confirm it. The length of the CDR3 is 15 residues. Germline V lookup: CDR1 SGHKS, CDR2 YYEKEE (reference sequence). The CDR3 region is CASSLVTAGGNEQFF.

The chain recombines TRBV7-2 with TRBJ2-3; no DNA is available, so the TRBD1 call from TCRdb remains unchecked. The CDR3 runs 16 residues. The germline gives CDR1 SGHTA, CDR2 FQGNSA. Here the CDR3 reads CASSPWGTTYTDTQYF.

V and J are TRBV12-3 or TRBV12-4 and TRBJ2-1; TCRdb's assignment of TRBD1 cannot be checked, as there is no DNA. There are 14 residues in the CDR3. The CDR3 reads CASSKGQAYNEQFF.

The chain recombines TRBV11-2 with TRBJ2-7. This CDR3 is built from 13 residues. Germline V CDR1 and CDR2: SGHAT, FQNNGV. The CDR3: CASGQESAYEQYF.

This chain's CDR3 is CASSWGTGRGHHGYTF. This chain uses TRBV28 with TRBJ1-2; TCRdb reports TRBD1, a call that lacks DNA to check it against. CDR1 is MDHEN and CDR2 is SYDVKM in the germline V gene. The length of the CDR3 is 16 residues.